The 12 T cell receptor beta chains below were found in one sample sequenced in a study of blood T cell repertoires in COVID-19. The data were produced by immunoSEQ multiplex PCR, yet TCRdb's version contains in-frame clones alone and is incomplete. The table includes over 100,000 clones, approximately 84% detected once. Material: peripheral blood. Every receptor here comes from a woman in her forties or fifties with acute or convalescent COVID-19.

This chain links TRBV28 with TRBJ2-1, with 7 positions matching TRBD1. CDR1 is MDHEN and CDR2 is SYDVKM in the germline V gene. Germline trimming cut 6 bases from V and 4 bases from J; bases unmatched to any gene: 9. CDR3 length: 15 residues. The CDR3 DNA reads as TGTGCCAGCAGCCCCCCGACAGGGCATTACAATGAGCAGTTCTTC. This sequence encodes CASSPPTGHYNEQFF.

This clone was seen just once. The chain joins TRBV5-1 to TRBJ1-5; D is unclear. CDR1 and CDR2 from the germline V gene are SGHRS and YFSETQ. The CDR3 totals 13 residues. V lost 0 bases to trimming and J lost 2 bases, with 3 bases between them. The chain's CDR3 is CASSLAGNQPQHF. The CDR3 nucleotides are TGCGCCAGCAGCTTGGCTGGCAATCAGCCCCAGCATTTT. The entire variable domain, with the rest obtained from reference TRBV5-1 and TRBJ1-5, is as follows: KAGVTQTPRYLIKTRGQQVTLSCSPISGHRSVSWYQQTPGQGLQFLFEYFSETQRNKGNFPGRFSGRQFSNSRSEMNVSTLELGDSALYLCASSLAGNQPQHFGDGTRLSIL.

The chain is built from TRBV28 and TRBJ1-6; D not resolved. CDR1 MDHEN and CDR2 SYDVKM come from the germline V gene. V shed 7 bases and J shed 0 bases, with 10 bases lying between them. The length of the CDR3 is 15 residues. The CDR3 sequence is CASITPSSYNSPLHF. Written as DNA, the CDR3 is TGTGCCAGCATTACCCCCAGCTCCTATAATTCACCCCTCCACTTT.

This clone was picked up one time. Relative to the germline gene, one junction end is altered; a read error may explain this. The V gene is TRBV2, the J gene TRBJ1-4; weak D call: TRBD1 (5 bases). From germline, CDR1 is SNHLY and CDR2 FYNNEI. The CDR3 loop spans 12 amino acids. The CDR3 is CASREEGEKLFF. The CDR3 nucleotides read TGTGCCAGCAGGGAAGAGGGGGAAAAACTGTTTTTT.

The chain uses TRBV20-1 and TRBJ2-7; TRBD2 is a possible D gene (5 bases). The CDR3 covers 11 residues. Germline loops: CDR1 DFQATT, CDR2 SNEGSKA (reference sequence). The CDR3 spells CSPTGNYEQYF. CDR3 in DNA: TGCAGCCCTACCGGGAACTACGAGCAGTACTTC.

This rearrangement joins TRBV5-1 to TRBJ2-7; D possibly corresponds to TRBD2 (5 bases). Germline assignment: CDR1 SGHRS and CDR2 YFSETQ. V was pared by 0 bases and J by 3 bases, with 13 bases between. CDR3 size: 15 residues. The DNA for the CDR3 is TGCGCCAGCAGCTTGGAACGCGCCACTAGCTACGAGCAGTACTTC. Its protein is CASSLERATSYEQYF.

The rearrangement joins TRBV10-3 to TRBJ2-7; the match to TRBD2 covers 9 bases. CDR1 is ENHRY, CDR2 SYGVKD, per germline. The CDR3 runs to 16 residues. V lost 0 bases, J lost 3 bases, and 6 bases stayed unmatched. CDR3 protein: CAISESTSGGFYEQYF. The CDR3 DNA follows: TGTGCCATCAGTGAGTCGACGAGCGGGGGGTTCTACGAGCAGTACTTC.

This clone was seen a few times. The chain is built from TRBV2 and TRBJ1-1, with D possibly TRBD1 on 5 matching bases. Germline loops: CDR1 SNHLY, CDR2 FYNNEI. The CDR3 contains 10 residues. The DNA for the CDR3 is TGTGGGGGGGGGAACACTGAAGCTTTCTTT. Its translation is CGGGNTEAFF.

As DNA, the CDR3 is TGTGCCAGCAGCTTAATGACAGGGAATGAAAAACTGTTTTTT. This gives the protein CASSLMTGNEKLFF. The V call is TRBV7-9, the J call TRBJ1-4; 7 bases are a match to TRBD1. Trimming took 2 bases from V and 5 from J; bases not matched to a gene: 2. The CDR3 covers 14 residues. Looked up from germline, CDR1 is SEHNR and CDR2 is FQNEAQ (reference sequence). Full variable domain (outside the CDR3, taken from reference TRBV7-9 and TRBJ1-4): DTGVSQNPRHKITKRGQNVTFRCDPISEHNRLYWYRQTLGQGPEFLTYFQNEAQLEKSRLLSDRFSAERPKGSFSTLEIQRTEQGDSAMYLCASSLMTGNEKLFFGSGTQLSVL.

The rearrangement joins TRBV4-2 to TRBJ2-1; TRBD2 might be the D (7 bases). The germline V gene encodes CDR1 LGHNA and CDR2 YNFKEQ. V lost 4 bases to trimming and J lost 7 bases, with 23 bases between them. This CDR3 contains 17 residues. CDR3 nucleotides: TGTGCCAGCAGCCCCTCAGGTAGGGGGGGGGCAGGGAATGAGCAGTTCTTC. Translated, it gives CASSPSGRGGAGNEQFF.

This sequence joins TRBV7-2 and TRBJ1-1, with D possibly being TRBD1 (6 bases). V lost 2 bases and J lost 2, with 12 bases in between. This CDR3 is 15 amino acids long. From germline, CDR1 is SGHTA and CDR2 FQGNSA. CDR3 protein: CASSLTPGVNTEAFF. The CDR3 DNA is TGTGCCAGCAGCTTAACTCCAGGGGTCAACACTGAAGCTTTCTTT.

This clone was seen once. V usage is TRBV19 and J usage is TRBJ2-7; 7 bases map to TRBD1. V was clipped by 5 bases and J by 2 bases; unmatched bases: 9. Germline V gene data show CDR1 as LNHDA and CDR2 as SQIVND (reference sequence). CDR3 length equals 15 residues. Written as DNA, the CDR3 is TGTGCCAGTAGTCACCGGGACAGAAGGCCCTACGAGCAGTACTTC. Its translation: CASSHRDRRPYEQYF.